These T cell receptor beta chains were read from a single sample in a study of response to subunit inactivated influenza vaccine. TCRdb independently ran MiXCR on the RT-PCR reads; one entry per CDR3 protein. The sample has some 500,000 distinct CDR3 sequences; about 15% are singletons. Sequenced material: CD4+ T cells sorted from PBMCs, taken roughly 24 months after vaccination. These receptors all come from a man between 45 and 75 years old who received an inactivated influenza vaccine. The CDR3 runs from the conserved cysteine through the conserved F or W. A D gene is named only where the DNA matches it firmly. Size is stated for part of the rows, as once, few or many counts, or as a class when the clone is expanded.

D,J,V,size,DNA,CDR3
TRBD1,TRBJ2-5,TRBV6-5,few,TGTGCCAGCAGTTTCACATTTAGGACAGGGGCAGAGACCCAGTACTTC,CASSFTFRTGAETQYF
TRBD1,TRBJ1-2,TRBV5-1,NA,TGCGCCAGCAGCTCCCGACGACAGGGGCGCGACTATGGCTACACCTTC,CASSSRRQGRDYGYTF
NA,TRBJ1-5,TRBV12-3/TRBV12-4,NA,TGTGCCAGCAGTCCCCAGGAGGCTCAGCCCCAGCATTTT,CASSPQEAQPQHF
TRBD1,TRBJ2-7,TRBV29-1,NA,TGCAGCGTCTCGCGGGACAGGGACGAGCAGTACTTC,CSVSRDRDEQYF
NA,TRBJ1-1,TRBV28,NA,TGTGCCAGCAGTTTACGACGGACCACTGAAGTTTTCTTT,CASSLRRTTEVFF
NA,TRBJ2-1,TRBV3-1,few,TGTGCCAGCAGCCAAGAGTACGGGGCCCAACACAATGAGCAGTTCTTC,CASSQEYGAQHNEQFF
NA,TRBJ2-3,TRBV9,few,TGTGCCAGCACTCGGGGGATCGACACAGATACGCAGTATTTT,CASTRGIDTDTQYF
NA,TRBJ2-3,TRBV3-1,NA,TGTGCCAGCAGCCAAGGTCCGAGTGATACGCAGTATTTT,CASSQGPSDTQYF
NA,TRBJ1-2,TRBV10-3,NA,TGTGCCATCACCCGGACGGAAAACTATGGCTACACCTTC,CAITRTENYGYTF
NA,TRBJ2-3,TRBV7-3,NA,TGTGCCAGCAGCTTAGTCTTTGACCAGACGCAGTATTTT,CASSLVFDQTQYF
TRBD1,TRBJ2-4,TRBV28,few,TGTGCCAGCAGTGAGACAGGGGTGAGGGGCATTCAGTACTTC,CASSETGVRGIQYF
TRBD1,TRBJ2-1,TRBV6-2/TRBV6-3,NA,TGTGCCAGCAGTTTCCTGGACAGGCGCCTTTCCTTAGGGGAGCAGTTCTTC,CASSFLDRRLSLGEQFF
NA,TRBJ1-4,TRBV28,NA,TGTGCCAGCATGGGTTGGGGAACTAATGAAAAACTGTTTTTT,CASMGWGTNEKLFF
TRBD1,TRBJ1-2,TRBV20-1,many,TGCAGTGCTAACAGGGGGTCGGCTGATGGCTACACCTTC,CSANRGSADGYTF
TRBD1,TRBJ2-7,TRBV5-1,NA,TGCGCCAGCAGCTTGTCACAGGGGGGTTTCGAGCAGTACTTC,CASSLSQGGFEQYF
TRBD1,TRBJ2-5,TRBV20-1,NA,TGCAGTGTTCGGACAGGGGGCGGAGAGACCCAGTACTTC,CSVRTGGGETQYF
TRBD2,TRBJ2-3,TRBV6-2/TRBV6-3,NA,TGTGCCAGCAGTTTCGTAGCGGGGGGTTCGACAGATACGCAGTATTTT,CASSFVAGGSTDTQYF
NA,TRBJ2-1,TRBV11-2,many,TGTGCCAGCAGCTCCAACGAAAGGGGAAGCGCGAGGGTTCACAATGAGCAGTTCTTC,CASSSNERGSARVHNEQFF
NA,TRBJ2-3,TRBV10-2,few,TGCGCCAGCAGCAGACAGCCTAGCACAGATACGCAGTATTTT,CASSRQPSTDTQYF
TRBD1,TRBJ2-1,TRBV5-1,many,TGCGCCAGCAGCTTGCGAGGAACAGGGGAGTACAATGAGCAGTTCTTC,CASSLRGTGEYNEQFF
NA,TRBJ2-3,TRBV19,few,TGTGCCAGTAACGCAGGGCGCGGGGTAACAGATACGCAGTATTTT,CASNAGRGVTDTQYF
TRBD2,TRBJ2-5,TRBV6-5,NA,TGTGCCAGCAGTTATCCCCTAGCGGGAGGGCGGACCCAGTACTTC,CASSYPLAGGRTQYF
NA,TRBJ1-6,TRBV4-2,few,TGTGCCAGCAGCCAAGAGAAGCATTCACCCCTCCACTTT,CASSQEKHSPLHF
NA,TRBJ2-1,TRBV4-2,NA,TGTGCCAGCAGCCAATGGGACGGAGAGCAGTTCTTC,CASSQWDGEQFF
NA,TRBJ2-1,TRBV6-2/TRBV6-3,few,TGTGCCAGCAGTTACTATTCCGGGAGCTCCTACAATGAGCAGTTCTTC,CASSYYSGSSYNEQFF
NA,TRBJ1-1,TRBV19,few,TGTGCCAGAACATATCATACCGGCAGGTGGTGCGCTGAAGCTTTCTTT,CARTYHTGRWCAEAFF
TRBD2,TRBJ2-7,TRBV7-8,few,TGTGCCAGCAGCTTAGCTAGTTCTAGCGGAGGCTACGAGCAGTACTTC,CASSLASSSGGYEQYF
TRBD1,TRBJ2-7,TRBV12-3/TRBV12-4,NA,TGTGCCAGCAGTGTGGGACAGCATTTGGGCGAGCAGTACTTC,CASSVGQHLGEQYF
NA,TRBJ1-2,TRBV12-3/TRBV12-4,many,TGTGCCAGCAGTTTAGAGTGGGCCGGTGGGGGCTACACCTTC,CASSLEWAGGGYTF
NA,TRBJ1-2,TRBV12-3/TRBV12-4,NA,TGTGCCAGCAGTCCAGTCAGGGGAAGAGGAGGCTACACCTTC,CASSPVRGRGGYTF
NA,TRBJ2-7,TRBV20-1,NA,TGCAGTGCCAAAGCGGTTAAAAACCCCTACGAGCAGTACTTC,CSAKAVKNPYEQYF
NA,TRBJ1-4,TRBV6-5,few,TGTGCCAGCAGTTACATGGGGGGGAATGAAAAACTGTTTTTT,CASSYMGGNEKLFF
TRBD2,TRBJ2-2,TRBV5-1,many,TGCGCCAGCAGACCCATGACTAGCGTTCGGACCGGGGAGCTGTTTTTT,CASRPMTSVRTGELFF
TRBD1,TRBJ1-5,TRBV6-5,NA,TGTGCCAGCAGTTACGGCGGCGGGACAGAAATCCTCCCACCCCAGCATTTT,CASSYGGGTEILPPQHF
NA,TRBJ1-1,TRBV29-1,few,TGCAGCGCAAGGACCGGGGTCGGCACTGAAGCTTTCTTT,CSARTGVGTEAFF
NA,TRBJ2-3,TRBV29-1,few,TGCAGCGTTGAGATAGGGGCAGATACGCAGTATTTT,CSVEIGADTQYF
NA,TRBJ1-5,TRBV28,NA,TGTGCCAGCAACAGGGCTCTCAATCAGCCCCAGCATTTT,CASNRALNQPQHF
NA,TRBJ1-6,TRBV5-6,NA,TGTGCCAGCAGCTTGAACGAGGTCGTACCCCTCCACTTT,CASSLNEVVPLHF
NA,TRBJ2-3,TRBV29-1,NA,TGCAGCGTTGCCCCTCACGGGGGCAACACAGATACGCAGTATTTT,CSVAPHGGNTDTQYF
TRBD1,TRBJ2-1,TRBV5-1,few,TGCGCCAGCAGCCCCGGACAGGGTACGAATGAGCAGTTCTTC,CASSPGQGTNEQFF
TRBD2,TRBJ2-7,TRBV20-1,NA,TGCAGTGCTAGAAAGACTAGCGGGAGTCGGGACGAGCAGTACTTC,CSARKTSGSRDEQYF
NA,TRBJ2-1,TRBV10-2,many,TGCGCCAGCAGTCGGGGGCCCGGGGAGATTGGCTCCTACAATGAGCAGTTCTTC,CASSRGPGEIGSYNEQFF
TRBD1,TRBJ2-1,TRBV6-6,NA,TGTGCCAGCAGTAACACCGGGACAGCATACTTC,CASSNTGTAYF
TRBD2,TRBJ2-5,TRBV20-1,few,TGCAGTGCTAGGTTGGGGACTATGGAGACCCAGTACTTC,CSARLGTMETQYF
TRBD1,TRBJ2-2,TRBV12-3/TRBV12-4,NA,TGTGCCAGCAGTTTCGGTGCCTGGACAGGTAGACCCGGGGAGCTGTTTTTT,CASSFGAWTGRPGELFF
TRBD1,TRBJ2-1,TRBV25-1,NA,TGTGCCAGCAGTGAAGGGACAGGGGCGCACAATGAGCAGTTCTTC,CASSEGTGAHNEQFF
NA,TRBJ1-5,TRBV20-1,few,TGCAGTGCTAAGGGCCCAGGGTCGAATCAGCCCCAGCATTTT,CSAKGPGSNQPQHF
TRBD2,TRBJ2-7,TRBV4-1,many,TGCGCCAGCAGCCATTTACTAGCGGACCCAAGAAGAGGGGTTTACGAGCAGTACTTC,CASSHLLADPRRGVYEQYF
TRBD2,TRBJ2-7,TRBV5-1,NA,TGCGCCAGCAGCCCGGGGACTATTCGCGAGCAGTACTTC,CASSPGTIREQYF
NA,TRBJ2-1,TRBV12-2,NA,TGTGCAAGTCGCCCCGGGACGCCAAAACCCTACAATGAGCAGTTCTTC,CASRPGTPKPYNEQFF
NA,TRBJ2-4,TRBV12-3/TRBV12-4,NA,TGTGCCAGCACCCCGGATAGGGCTTGGGACATTCAGTACTTC,CASTPDRAWDIQYF
TRBD1,TRBJ2-2,TRBV4-3,NA,TGCGCCAGCAGCCAAGATTATTCGGGACAGTCCACCGGGGAGCTGTTTTTT,CASSQDYSGQSTGELFF
NA,TRBJ1-6,TRBV27,few,TGTGCCAGCAGTAGAGGGGCAGATAATTCACCCCTCCACTTT,CASSRGADNSPLHF
NA,TRBJ1-2,TRBV15,NA,TGTGCCACCAGCAGAGTCGGCGTTTTCTATGGCTACACCTTC,CATSRVGVFYGYTF
TRBD1,TRBJ1-2,TRBV20-1,many,TGCAGTGCGCCAAACAGGGGGCCGGGGAACTATGGCTACACCTTC,CSAPNRGPGNYGYTF
NA,TRBJ1-6,TRBV11-2,few,TGTGCCAGCAGCTTAACAGGAACTAATTCACCCCTCCACTTT,CASSLTGTNSPLHF
TRBD2,TRBJ2-7,TRBV28,many,TGTGCCAGCAACCAGGGGACTAGCGCCTACGAGCAGTACTTC,CASNQGTSAYEQYF
NA,TRBJ1-1,TRBV10-1,NA,TGCGCCAGCAGTGCACAGATGAACACTGAAGCTTTCTTT,CASSAQMNTEAFF
NA,TRBJ2-6,TRBV4-2,few,TGTGCCAGCAGCCAAGATAGGGGGTCTGGGGCCAACGTCCTGACTTTC,CASSQDRGSGANVLTF
NA,TRBJ2-5,TRBV12-3/TRBV12-4,NA,TGTGCCAGCAGAGTAGACAGTCAAGAGACCCAGTACTTC,CASRVDSQETQYF